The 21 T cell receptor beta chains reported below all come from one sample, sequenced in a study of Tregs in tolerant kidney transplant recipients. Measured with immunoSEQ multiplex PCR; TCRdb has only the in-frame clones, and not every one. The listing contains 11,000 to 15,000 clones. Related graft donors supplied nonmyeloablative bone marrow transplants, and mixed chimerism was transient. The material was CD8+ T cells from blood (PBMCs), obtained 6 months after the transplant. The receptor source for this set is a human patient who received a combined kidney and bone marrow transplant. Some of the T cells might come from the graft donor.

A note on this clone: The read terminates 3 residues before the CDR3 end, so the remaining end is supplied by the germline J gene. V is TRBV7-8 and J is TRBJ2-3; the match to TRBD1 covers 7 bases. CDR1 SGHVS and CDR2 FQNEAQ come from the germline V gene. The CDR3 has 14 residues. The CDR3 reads CASSPQGSGETQYF. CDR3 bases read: TGTGCCAGCAGCCCACAGGGGAGTGGAGAGACG.

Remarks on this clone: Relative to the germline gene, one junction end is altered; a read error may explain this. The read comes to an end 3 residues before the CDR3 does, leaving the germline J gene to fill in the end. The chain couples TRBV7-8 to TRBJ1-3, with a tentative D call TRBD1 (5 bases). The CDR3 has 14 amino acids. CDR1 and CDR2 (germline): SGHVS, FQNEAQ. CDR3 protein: CASSPQVSGNTIYF. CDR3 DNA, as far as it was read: TGTGCCAGCAGCCCACAGGTGTCTGGTAACACC.

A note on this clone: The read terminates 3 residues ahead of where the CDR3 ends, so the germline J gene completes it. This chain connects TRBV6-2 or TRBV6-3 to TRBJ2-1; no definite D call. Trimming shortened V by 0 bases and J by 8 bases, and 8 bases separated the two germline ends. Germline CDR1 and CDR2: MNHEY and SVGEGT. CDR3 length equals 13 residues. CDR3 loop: CASSYSPFDEQFF. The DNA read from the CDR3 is TGTGCCAGCAGTTACTCCCCTTTCGATGAG.

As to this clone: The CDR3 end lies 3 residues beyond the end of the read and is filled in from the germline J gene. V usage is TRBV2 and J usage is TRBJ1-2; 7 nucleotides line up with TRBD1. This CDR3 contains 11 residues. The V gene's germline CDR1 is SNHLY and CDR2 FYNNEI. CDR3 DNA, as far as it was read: TGTGCCAGCAGGGGACAGTACGGC. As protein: CASRGQYG. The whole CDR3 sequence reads CASRGQYGYTF.

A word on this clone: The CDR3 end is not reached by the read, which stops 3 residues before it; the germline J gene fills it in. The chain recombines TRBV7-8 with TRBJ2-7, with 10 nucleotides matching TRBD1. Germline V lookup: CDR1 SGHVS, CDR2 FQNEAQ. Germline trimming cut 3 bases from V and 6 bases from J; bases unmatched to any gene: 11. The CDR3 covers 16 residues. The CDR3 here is CASSFFPGTGVREQYF. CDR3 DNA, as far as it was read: TGTGCCAGCAGCTTTTTTCCAGGGACAGGGGTTCGCGAG.

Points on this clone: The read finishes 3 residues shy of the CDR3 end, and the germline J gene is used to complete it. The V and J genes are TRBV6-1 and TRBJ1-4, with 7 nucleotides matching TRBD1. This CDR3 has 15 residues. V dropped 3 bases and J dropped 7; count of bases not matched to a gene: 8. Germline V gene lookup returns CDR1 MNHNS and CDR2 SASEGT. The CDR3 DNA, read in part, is TGTGCCAGCAGTGAGGCCGGGACAGAGGCTGAAAAA. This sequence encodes CASSEAGTEAEK. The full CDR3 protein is CASSEAGTEAEKLFF.

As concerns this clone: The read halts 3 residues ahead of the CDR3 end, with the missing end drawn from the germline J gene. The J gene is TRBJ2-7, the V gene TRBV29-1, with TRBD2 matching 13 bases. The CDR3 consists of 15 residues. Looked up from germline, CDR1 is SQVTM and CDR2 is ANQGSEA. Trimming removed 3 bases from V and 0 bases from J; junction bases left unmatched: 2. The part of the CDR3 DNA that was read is TGCAGCGTTGATGGACTAGCGGGAGCCTCCTACGAG. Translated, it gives CSVDGLAGASYE. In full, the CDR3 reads CSVDGLAGASYEQYF.

The CDR3 loop is CAWSVGVSYEQYF. The CDR3 bases that were read are TGTGCCTGGAGTGTAGGGGTTAGCTACGAG. V usage is TRBV30 and J usage is TRBJ2-7; a possible D gene is TRBD1 (5 bases). The read ends 3 residues early relative to the CDR3; the germline J gene fills the gap. The CDR3 extends over 13 amino acids. Trimming removed 0 bases at V and 3 bases at J, with 9 bases between. The germline V gene encodes CDR1 GTSNPN and CDR2 SVGIG (reference sequence).

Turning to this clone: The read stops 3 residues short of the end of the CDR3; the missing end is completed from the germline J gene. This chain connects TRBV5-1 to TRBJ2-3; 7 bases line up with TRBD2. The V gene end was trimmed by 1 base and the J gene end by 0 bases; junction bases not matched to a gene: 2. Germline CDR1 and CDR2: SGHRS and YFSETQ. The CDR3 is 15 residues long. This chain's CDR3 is CASSLWGGSTDTQYF. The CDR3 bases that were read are TGCGCCAGCAGCTTGTGGGGGGGTAGCACAGATACG.

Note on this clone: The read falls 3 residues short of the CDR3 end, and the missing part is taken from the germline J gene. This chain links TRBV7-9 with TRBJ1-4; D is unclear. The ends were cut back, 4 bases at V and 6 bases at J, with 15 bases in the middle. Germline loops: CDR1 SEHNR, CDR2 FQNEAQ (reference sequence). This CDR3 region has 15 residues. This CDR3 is CASSYPRGMDEKLFF. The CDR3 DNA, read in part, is TGTGCCAGCAGCTACCCCCGAGGTATGGATGAAAAA.

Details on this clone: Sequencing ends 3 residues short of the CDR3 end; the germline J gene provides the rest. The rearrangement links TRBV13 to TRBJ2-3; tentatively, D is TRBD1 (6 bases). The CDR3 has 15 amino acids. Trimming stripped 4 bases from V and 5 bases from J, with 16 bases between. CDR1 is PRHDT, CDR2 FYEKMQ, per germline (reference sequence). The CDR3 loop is CASSSRTEEGDTQYF. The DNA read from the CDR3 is TGTGCCAGCAGCTCGAGGACAGAGGAAGGAGATACG.

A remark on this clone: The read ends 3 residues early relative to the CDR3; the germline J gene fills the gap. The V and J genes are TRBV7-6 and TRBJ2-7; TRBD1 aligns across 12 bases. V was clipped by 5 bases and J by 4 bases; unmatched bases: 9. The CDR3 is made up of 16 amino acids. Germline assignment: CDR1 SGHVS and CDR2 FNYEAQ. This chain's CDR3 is CASSDGGTGGGYEQYF. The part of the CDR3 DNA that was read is TGTGCCAGCAGCGACGGAGGGACAGGGGGCGGGTACGAG. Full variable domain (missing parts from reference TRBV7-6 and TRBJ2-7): GAGVSQSPRYKVTKRGQDVALRCDPISGHVSLYWYRQALGQGPEFLTYFNYEAQQDKSGLPNDRFSAERPEGSISTLTIQRTEQRDSAMYRCASSDGGTGGGYEQYFGPGTRLTVT.

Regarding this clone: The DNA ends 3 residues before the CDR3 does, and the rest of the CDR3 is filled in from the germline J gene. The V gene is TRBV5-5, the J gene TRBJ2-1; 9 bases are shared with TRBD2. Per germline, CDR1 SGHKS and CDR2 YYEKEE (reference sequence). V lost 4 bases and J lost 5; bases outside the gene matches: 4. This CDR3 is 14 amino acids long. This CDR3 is CASSPGTSHNEQFF. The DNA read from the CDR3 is TGTGCCAGCAGCCCCGGGACTAGCCACAATGAG.

The sequenced CDR3 bases are TGTGCCAGCAGCTTAGCGGGCCTCCCCCACAATGAC. This gives the protein CASSLAGLPHND. The full CDR3 protein is CASSLAGLPHNDYTF. The genes are TRBV7-9 and TRBJ1-2; D call uncertain. Read sequence stops 3 residues before the CDR3 end, and the germline J gene provides the missing end. The CDR3 has 15 amino acids. CDR1 and CDR2 (germline): SEHNR, FQNEAQ (reference sequence). The full variable domain, rest sourced from reference TRBV7-9 and TRBJ1-2, is DTGVSQNPRHKITKRGQNVTFRCDPISEHNRLYWYRQTLGQGPEFLTYFQNEAQLEKSRLLSDRFSAERPKGSFSTLEIQRTEQGDSAMYLCASSLAGLPHNDYTFGSGTRLTVV.

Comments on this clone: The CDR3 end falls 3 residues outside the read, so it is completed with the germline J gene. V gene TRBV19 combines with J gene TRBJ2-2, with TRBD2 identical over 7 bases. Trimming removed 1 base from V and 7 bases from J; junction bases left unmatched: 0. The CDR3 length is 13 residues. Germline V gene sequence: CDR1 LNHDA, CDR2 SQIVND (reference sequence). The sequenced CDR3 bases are TGTGCCAGTAGTATAGGCGGGGGCGGGGAG. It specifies CASSIGGGGE. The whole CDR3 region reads CASSIGGGGELFF.

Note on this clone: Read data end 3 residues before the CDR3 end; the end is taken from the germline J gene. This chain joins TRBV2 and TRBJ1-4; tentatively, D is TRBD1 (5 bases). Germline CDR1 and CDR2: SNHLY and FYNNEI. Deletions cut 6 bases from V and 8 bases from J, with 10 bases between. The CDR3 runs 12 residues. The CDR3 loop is CASRAGQEKLFF. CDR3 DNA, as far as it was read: TGTGCCAGCAGGGCGGGGCAGGAAAAA.

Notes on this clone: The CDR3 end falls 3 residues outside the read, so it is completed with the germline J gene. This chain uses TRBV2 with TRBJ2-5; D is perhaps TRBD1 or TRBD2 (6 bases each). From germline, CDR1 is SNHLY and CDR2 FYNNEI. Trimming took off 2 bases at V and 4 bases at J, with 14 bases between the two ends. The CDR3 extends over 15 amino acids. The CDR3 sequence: CASSEWIGGGETQYF. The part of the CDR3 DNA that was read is TGTGCCAGCAGTGAATGGATAGGGGGAGGAGAGACC.

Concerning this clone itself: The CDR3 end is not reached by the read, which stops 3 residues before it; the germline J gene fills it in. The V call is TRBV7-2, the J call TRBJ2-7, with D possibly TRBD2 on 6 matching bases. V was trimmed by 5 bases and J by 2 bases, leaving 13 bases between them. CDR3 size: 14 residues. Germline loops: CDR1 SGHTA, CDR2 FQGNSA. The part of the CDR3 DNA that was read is TGTGCCAGCAGCCCCTTGGGGGGACCCTACGAG. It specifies CASSPLGGPYE. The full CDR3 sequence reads CASSPLGGPYEQYF.

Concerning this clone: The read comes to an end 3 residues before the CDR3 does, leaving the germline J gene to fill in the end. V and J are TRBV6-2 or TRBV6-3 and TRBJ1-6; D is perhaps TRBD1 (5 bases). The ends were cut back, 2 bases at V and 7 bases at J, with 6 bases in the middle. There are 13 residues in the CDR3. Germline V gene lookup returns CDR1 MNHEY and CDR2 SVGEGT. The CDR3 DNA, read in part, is TGTGCCAGCAGTTACCCAGGGAATTCACCC. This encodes CASSYPGNSP. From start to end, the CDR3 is CASSYPGNSPLHF.

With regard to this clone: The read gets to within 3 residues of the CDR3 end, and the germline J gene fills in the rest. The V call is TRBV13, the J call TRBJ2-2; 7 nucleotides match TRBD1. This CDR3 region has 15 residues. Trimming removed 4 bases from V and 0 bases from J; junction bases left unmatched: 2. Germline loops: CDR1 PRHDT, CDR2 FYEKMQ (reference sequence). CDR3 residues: CASSSGTANTGELFF. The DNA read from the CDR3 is TGTGCCAGCAGCTCCGGGACAGCGAACACCGGGGAG.

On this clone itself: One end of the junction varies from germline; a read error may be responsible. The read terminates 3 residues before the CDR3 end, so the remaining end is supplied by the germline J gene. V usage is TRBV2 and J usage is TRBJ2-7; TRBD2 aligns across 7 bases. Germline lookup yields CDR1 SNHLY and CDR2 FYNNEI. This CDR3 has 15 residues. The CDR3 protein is CATAQLAASSHEQYF. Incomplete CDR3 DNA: TGTGCCACCGCACAGCTAGCGGCGAGCTCCCACGAG.